What follows describes a single T cell receptor (beta chain). This entry belongs to a study of blood T cell repertoires in COVID-19. Study overall: PBMCs, B-cell-depleted T cells, or T cells were the source of the cDNA or gDNA that made up the material.

Germline CDR1 and CDR2: SGHVS and FQNEAQ. This CDR3 has 17 residues. With 5 bases clipped from V and 3 bases from J, the junction kept 14 bases outside the gene matches. Patients at the Seattle site were enrolled during active infection and followed longitudinally. In the original workflow: Reference gene primer amplification in the assay estimated nucleated cell counts. This table comes from immunoSEQ multiplex PCR, and its TCRdb copy is limited to in-frame clones, with some not included. That table gives V, J and clone size, and the DNA gave D and trimming. The data hold 200,000 to 250,000 clones, with 65% to 90% observed a single time.

The rearrangement uses TRBV7-8 and TRBJ2-7; 9 bases are shared with TRBD1. The sequencing sample was made of peripheral blood. This receptor was taken from a man aged 50 or older with COVID-19, enrolled during active disease. The CDR3 nucleotides read TGTGCCAGCAGCACGATAACCGGGACAGGGAACAACTACGAGCAGTACTTC. This translates into CASSTITGTGNNYEQYF.